This TCR beta chain was obtained from a study of regulatory T cells in long-lasting Graves disease. Regarding time point: newly diagnosed GD, antithyroid drugs for less than 3 months. PBMC RNA served as the TCR library source. The CDR3 loop spans 13 amino acids. V was cut by 7 bases and J by 7 bases, with 14 bases left in between. Germline CDR1 is SNHLY and CDR2 is FYNNEI. iRepertoire HTBI primers and Arm-PCR of CDR3 regions built TCR beta libraries. TCRdb fed the multiplex PCR reads into MiXCR, producing one record per CDR3 protein. This table has 400,000 to 500,000 distinct CDR3 sequences, 15% appearing once. This same sample was also taken into another study, of T cells in Graves' hyperthyroidism and ophthalmopathy.

This sequence originates from a woman between 25 and 40 years old with Graves disease. J is TRBJ2-1 and V is TRBV2; D is uncertain. Sample: peripheral blood mononuclear cells (PBMCs), taken at new diagnosis, from a patient treated with antithyroid drugs. In DNA, the CDR3 is TGTGCCAGCAAACGTGGAGTGGGTAATGAGCAGTTCTTC. This sequence encodes CASKRGVGNEQFF.